This T cell receptor (beta chain) originates from a study of CXCR3-negative and CXCR3-positive naive CD8 T cells. The wider study: Close to 135 million TRB reads were obtained in total, which works out to about 1.5 +/- 0.3 million per library. Study-wide results and caveats: Memory cells showed distinct TRBV-TRBJ patterns, while the two naive subsets matched.

CDR1 and CDR2 (germline): MDHEN, SYDVKM. CDR3 size: 16 residues. As regards this clonotype: Its antigen is not identified.

UMI-labeled TRB cDNA libraries were prepared by 5' RACE. TCRdb reprocessed the 5' RACE reads; each CDR3 protein has one entry and no DNA is given. The sample table sets out fewer than 80,000 distinct CDR3 sequences. CD45RO-CCR7+CD27+CD95- expression identified naive CD8+ T cells. The V and J genes are TRBV28 and TRBJ2-7; TCRdb's D call, TRBD1, is unchecked because there is no DNA. Material: naive CXCR3- CD8+ T cells from blood. Subset noted: CD45RO-CCR7+CD27+CD95- naive CD8+ T cells lacking CXCR3 (TNR3-). This TCR derives from a human donor in good health. Some clones in this sample may be carry-over from other donors' samples. The CDR3 spells CASSPAWRGRLYEQYF.